These 28 T cell receptor beta chains share one sample of origin, sequenced in a study of blood T cell repertoires in COVID-19. Measured with immunoSEQ multiplex PCR; TCRdb has only the in-frame clones, and not every one. The sample lists 300,000 or so clones; approximately 86% were seen once. The sample consisted of PBMCs or T cells enriched from blood (not recorded which). The receptors originated from a woman in her thirties or forties with acute COVID-19.

The rearrangement joins TRBV9 to TRBJ2-2, with D possibly TRBD2 on 6 matching bases. The CDR3 sequence is 14 residues long. The V gene's germline CDR1 is SGDLS and CDR2 YYNGEE. Deletions cut 0 bases from V and 6 bases from J, with 9 bases between. Written as DNA, the CDR3 is TGTGCCAGCAGCGTAGGGCGGGGCTCCGGGGAGCTGTTTTTT. This gives the protein CASSVGRGSGELFF.

The chain joins TRBV27 to TRBJ1-1; the match to TRBD1 covers 7 bases. The CDR3 extends over 15 amino acids. The V and J ends lost 4 bases and 6 bases, in that order; junction bases with no gene match: 11. Germline values: CDR1 MNHEY, CDR2 SMNVEV (reference sequence). The CDR3 here is CASSSPPQGKAEAFF. CDR3 bases: TGTGCCAGCAGTTCCCCTCCACAGGGGAAGGCTGAAGCTTTCTTT.

This rearrangement joins TRBV3-1 (or the pseudogene TRBV3-2) to TRBJ1-4; 10 bases agree with TRBD1. This CDR3 has 13 residues. Germline V gene lookup returns CDR1 LGHDT and CDR2 YNNKEL (reference sequence). Germline trimming cut 1 base from V and 12 bases from J; bases unmatched to any gene: 2. The CDR3 loop is CASSQGDRGQLFF. The DNA for the CDR3 is TGTGCCAGCAGCCAAGGTGACAGGGGGCAACTGTTTTTT.

This rearrangement joins TRBV6-5 to TRBJ1-2; no firm D call. The CDR3 runs 13 residues. The germline V gene has CDR1 MNHEY and CDR2 SVGAGI. With 7 bases removed from V and 6 bases from J, the gap between germline ends came to 15 bases. The CDR3, as DNA: TGTGCCAGCAAATACGAGGGCGGAGATGGCTACACCTTC. The encoded protein is CASKYEGGDGYTF.

V gene TRBV10-2 combines with J gene TRBJ2-3; 7 bases match TRBD1. Looked up from germline, CDR1 is WSHSY and CDR2 is SAAADI. The V and J ends lost 6 bases and 4 bases, in that order; junction bases with no gene match: 10. CDR3 size: 15 residues. The CDR3 DNA reads as TGCGCCAGCAGCCAAGACAGGGTTCAAGCAGATACGCAGTATTTT. Its translation is CASSQDRVQADTQYF.

This clone was counted a single time. J is TRBJ2-5 and V is TRBV5-1, with D maybe TRBD1 (5 bases). The CDR3 has 14 residues. The germline gives CDR1 SGHRS, CDR2 YFSETQ. V lost 1 base and J 3 bases, leaving 10 bases between the germline ends. CDR3 sequence: CASSLIDSEETQYF. As DNA, the CDR3 is TGCGCCAGCAGCTTGATAGACAGCGAAGAGACCCAGTACTTC.

In regard to this clone: This same CDR3 is encoded by further DNA sequences in the sample. The chain links TRBV7-2 to TRBJ2-2, with D possibly matching TRBD1 (6 bases). The V and J ends lost 2 bases and 0 bases respectively, with 7 bases between them. Germline V CDR1 and CDR2: SGHTA, FQGNSA. This CDR3 spans 15 amino acids. This chain's CDR3 is CASSLQGTNTGELFF. The CDR3 DNA reads TGTGCCAGCAGCTTACAGGGGACGAACACCGGGGAGCTGTTTTTT.

The J gene is TRBJ1-2, the V gene TRBV7-8, with D possibly matching TRBD1 (6 bases). The CDR3 sequence is 17 residues long. Germline V lookup: CDR1 SGHVS, CDR2 FQNEAQ. The V end lost 1 base, the J end lost 4 bases, and 19 bases lay between the germline ends. This CDR3 is CASSLGNRVQASYGYTF. The CDR3 coding sequence is TGTGCCAGCAGCTTAGGGAACAGGGTGCAGGCCTCCTATGGCTACACCTTC.

This chain links TRBV11-1 with TRBJ2-7, with TRBD2 identical over 8 bases. Germline assignment: CDR1 SGHAT and CDR2 FQDESV (reference sequence). The CDR3 covers 15 residues. V trimming: 5 bases; J trimming: 3 bases; junction bases outside the gene matches: 9. Here the CDR3 reads CASSNPGGGFYEQYF. CDR3 in DNA: TGTGCCAGCAGCAACCCGGGGGGGGGATTCTACGAGCAGTACTTC.

The rearrangement links TRBV14 to TRBJ1-5; 8 bases are a match to TRBD1. From germline, CDR1 is SGHDN and CDR2 FVKESK. With V trimmed by 5 bases and J by 4 bases, 4 bases remained unmatched. The CDR3 runs 14 residues. CDR3 nucleotides: TGTGCCAGCAGCTCCGGACAGGGAAATCAGCCCCAGCATTTT. Translated: CASSSGQGNQPQHF. Variable domain in full (rest from reference TRBV14 and TRBJ1-5): EAGVTQFPSHSVIEKGQTVTLRCDPISGHDNLYWYRRVMGKEIKFLLHFVKESKQDESGMPNNRFLAERTGGTYSTLKVQPAELEDSGVYFCASSSGQGNQPQHFGDGTRLSIL.

This chain connects TRBV5-6 to TRBJ2-2; 11 positions agree with TRBD2. V was clipped by 1 base and J by 6 bases; unmatched bases: 5. This CDR3 spans 16 amino acids. CDR1 is SGHDT, CDR2 YYEEEE, per germline. The CDR3 nucleotides are TGTGCCAGCAGCTTGACTAGCGGGAGTGGCGCCGGGGAGCTGTTTTTT. It codes for CASSLTSGSGAGELFF.

V gene TRBV6-5 combines with J gene TRBJ1-1; D gene uncertain. Per the germline V gene, CDR1 is MNHEY and CDR2 is SVGAGI. Trimming took 0 bases from V and 2 from J, leaving 10 bases between them. The CDR3 spans 15 residues. The CDR3 loop reads CASSYSRELNTEAFF. The CDR3, as DNA: TGTGCCAGCAGTTACTCGAGGGAACTCAACACTGAAGCTTTCTTT.

CDR3 in DNA: TGTGCCAGCAGCCCACAGGGACTAGCGAGAGATACGCAGTATTTT. It codes for CASSPQGLARDTQYF. V is TRBV3-1 (or the pseudogene TRBV3-2) and J is TRBJ2-3; TRBD2 matches 10 bases. Germline V gene data show CDR1 as LGHDT and CDR2 as YNNKEL (reference sequence). J gave up 5 bases and V 4 bases, and 6 bases lay outside the gene matches. The CDR3 contains 15 residues.

V is TRBV9 and J is TRBJ2-3; no definite D call. V was clipped by 3 bases and J by 0 bases, with 14 bases between them. The germline V gene has CDR1 SGDLS and CDR2 YYNGEE. The CDR3 is made up of 16 amino acids. For the CDR3, the DNA is TGTGCCAGCAGCGGAACAACCCCCGGGAGCACAGATACGCAGTATTTT. Its protein is CASSGTTPGSTDTQYF.

The chain combines TRBV6-5 with TRBJ1-2; D is possibly TRBD1 (6 bases). The CDR3 is 15 residues long. V was pared by 2 bases and J by 8 bases, with 18 bases between. Germline V gene lookup returns CDR1 MNHEY and CDR2 SVGAGI. CDR3 protein: CASSYRGQNPQGYTF. The CDR3 nucleotides are TGTGCCAGCAGTTACCGAGGACAGAACCCCCAAGGCTACACCTTC.

The chain employs TRBV6-2 or TRBV6-3 and TRBJ2-3; maybe TRBD1 (6 bases). The CDR3 has 15 amino acids. Trimming shortened V by 2 bases and J by 3 bases, and 12 bases separated the two germline ends. The germline CDR1 and CDR2 sequences are MNHEY and SVGEGT. The CDR3 sequence: CASSYLAQGTDTQYF. In DNA, the CDR3 is TGTGCCAGCAGTTACCTTGCTCAGGGGACAGATACGCAGTATTTT.

In regard to this clone: At the DNA level, this CDR3 is encoded by other sequences in the same sample as well. The chain employs TRBV7-9 and TRBJ1-2; 7 nucleotides align to TRBD1. Germline V gene data show CDR1 as SEHNR and CDR2 as FQNEAQ (reference sequence). V was clipped by 5 bases and J by 6 bases; unmatched bases: 6. This CDR3 comprises 13 residues. The CDR3 region has the DNA TGTGCCAGCAGCCCCAGAACAGGGGATGGCTACACCTTC. Translating it yields CASSPRTGDGYTF.

The rearrangement joins TRBV18 to TRBJ2-1; 9 nucleotides align to TRBD2. The CDR3 loop spans 15 amino acids. Germline V gene sequence: CDR1 KGHSH, CDR2 LQKENI. Trimming cost V 5 bases and J 9 bases; bases outside gene matches: 11. As DNA, the CDR3 is TGTGCCAGCTCATCGTCTATTAGCGGGGGTGGTGAGCAGTTCTTC. It is translated as CASSSSISGGGEQFF.

CDR3 DNA sequence: TGTGCCAGCAGCTTCCGCGGGCAGGGGAGCACAGATACGCAGTATTTT. Translation: CASSFRGQGSTDTQYF. The chain recombines TRBV11-2 with TRBJ2-3; a weak D match, TRBD1 (6 bases). Germline CDR1 and CDR2: SGHAT and FQNNGV. The V end was cut by 3 bases, the J end by 0 bases, with 13 bases between. CDR3 size: 16 residues. The full variable domain, in which reference TRBV11-2 and TRBJ2-3 provide the parts outside the CDR3, is EAGVAQSPRYKIIEKRQSVAFWCNPISGHATLYWYQQILGQGPKLLIQFQNNGVVDDSQLPKDRFSAERLKGVDSTLKIQPAKLEDSAVYLCASSFRGQGSTDTQYFGPGTRLTVL.

The chain joins TRBV9 to TRBJ2-3, with 8 bases that match TRBD1. Germline-derived CDR1 and CDR2 are SGDLS and YYNGEE. V lost 4 bases to trimming and J lost 5 bases; unmatched junction nucleotides: 9. The CDR3 length is 15 residues. The CDR3 spells CASSTGQVKGDTQYF. The DNA of the CDR3 is TGTGCCAGCAGCACGGGACAGGTCAAAGGAGATACGCAGTATTTT. Full variable domain (rest looked up from reference TRBV9 and TRBJ2-3): DSGVTQTPKHLITATGQRVTLRCSPRSGDLSVYWYQQSLDQGLQFLIQYYNGEERAKGNILERFSAQQFPDLHSELNLSSLELGDSALYFCASSTGQVKGDTQYFGPGTRLTVL.

The V gene is TRBV5-4, the J gene TRBJ2-5; D unresolved. V was shortened by 2 bases and J by 2 bases, with 19 bases between the two germline ends. The CDR3 has 17 residues. The germline gives CDR1 SGHNT, CDR2 YYREEE (reference sequence). CDR3 sequence (DNA): TGTGCCAGCAGCTTTCGTTTTAGGCAGCTACAGCAAGAGACCCAGTACTTC. Encoded protein: CASSFRFRQLQQETQYF.

The CDR3 DNA is TGTGCCAGCAGTGAGGGACTAGCGGTCTCCTACGAGCAGTACTTC. Protein product: CASSEGLAVSYEQYF. V and J are TRBV6-2 or TRBV6-3 and TRBJ2-7; the match to TRBD2 covers 11 bases. V shed 5 bases and J 0 bases; nucleotides not matched to a gene: 3. The CDR3 is 15 amino acids. Germline V gene lookup returns CDR1 MNHEY and CDR2 SVGEGT.

This chain joins TRBV3-1 (or the pseudogene TRBV3-2) and TRBJ2-7; 8 bases match TRBD1. Germline-derived CDR1 and CDR2 are LGHDT and YNNKEL (reference sequence). There are 15 residues in the CDR3. The ends lost 4 bases at V and 9 bases at J; junction bases unmatched: 14. The CDR3 here is CASSPSYGQGGGQYF. DNA of the CDR3: TGTGCCAGCAGCCCCTCTTACGGACAGGGTGGGGGGCAGTACTTC.

Ten or more counts support this clone. The V call is TRBV2, the J call TRBJ2-7, with D uncertain. CDR3 length: 13 amino acids. Germline V gene data show CDR1 as SNHLY and CDR2 as FYNNEI. V dropped 0 bases and J dropped 8 bases, with 11 bases sitting between them. CDR3 coding DNA: TGTGCCAGCAGTGAAGCGGCTTTCCGCAAGCAGTACTTC. This translates into CASSEAAFRKQYF.

The rearrangement joins TRBV18 to TRBJ1-3; D unresolved. Trimming stripped 4 bases from V and 0 bases from J, with 19 bases between. The CDR3 spans 18 residues. From germline, CDR1 is KGHSH and CDR2 LQKENI. CDR3 sequence (DNA): TGTGCCAGCTCACGTGGTTTCTTTGGCGGAAACTCTGGAAACACCATATATTTT. It translates to CASSRGFFGGNSGNTIYF.

The chain joins TRBV14 to TRBJ2-3; 12 positions match TRBD2. CDR1 SGHDN and CDR2 FVKESK come from the germline V gene. V shed 3 bases, J shed 5 bases, and the junction held 15 bases outside the gene matches. This CDR3 comprises 19 residues. The CDR3 loop is CASSHTYPRLAGVRDTQYF. CDR3 DNA sequence: TGTGCCAGCAGCCACACTTACCCGAGACTAGCGGGAGTAAGAGATACGCAGTATTTT.

The V gene is TRBV5-6, the J gene TRBJ2-5; D might be TRBD1 (6 bases). The germline CDR1 and CDR2 sequences are SGHDT and YYEEEE. The V and J ends lost 1 base and 4 bases respectively, with 8 bases between them. This CDR3 contains 13 residues. In DNA, the CDR3 is TGTGCCAGCAGCTTGCAGGGGATAGAGACCCAGTACTTC. Translation gives CASSLQGIETQYF.

This sequence joins TRBV11-2 and TRBJ2-1; D is ambiguous. V lost 4 bases and J lost 6, with 16 bases in between. Per germline, CDR1 SGHAT and CDR2 FQNNGV. This CDR3 is built from 15 residues. DNA of the CDR3: TGTGCCAGCAGCTCCCCGCAGAGAGGAACCAATGAGCAGTTCTTC. As protein: CASSSPQRGTNEQFF.